Following are 30 T cell receptor beta chains from one sample sequenced in a study of cytomegalovirus exposure and HLA in healthy donors. PCR used 60 Vbeta primers and 13 Jbeta primers. Repertoires were generated with immunoSEQ multiplex PCR, while TCRdb's copy carries only in-frame clones and drops some. This sample has some 120,000 clones, with 70% to 85% found just once. Sequencing was done on a sample of PBMCs. These receptors were obtained from a man aged 35 to 55 in good health and CMV-seropositive.

This clone occurred a few times. This sequence joins TRBV6-5 and TRBJ2-2; no firm D call. This CDR3 comprises 16 residues. V dropped 0 bases and J dropped 3 bases, with 11 bases sitting between them. CDR1 and CDR2 (germline): MNHEY, SVGAGI. The CDR3 loop is CASSYSLEWDTGELFF. The CDR3 DNA sequence: TGTGCCAGCAGTTACTCGCTAGAGTGGGACACCGGGGAGCTGTTTTTT.

This clone has only one observation. The V call is TRBV6-5, the J call TRBJ2-7, with 10 nucleotides matching TRBD2. The CDR3 is 15 residues long. V lost 5 bases and J lost 3; bases outside the gene matches: 7. Germline-derived CDR1 and CDR2 are MNHEY and SVGAGI. As DNA, the CDR3 is TGTGCCAGCAGTACTCCCGGGACTAGCGTCTACGAGCAGTACTTC. As protein: CASSTPGTSVYEQYF.

This clone was counted once. The rearrangement links TRBV4-3 to TRBJ2-2, with no clear D. V lost 2 bases, J lost 7 bases, and 5 bases lay in between. The CDR3 length is 12 residues. Germline V gives CDR1 LGHNA, CDR2 YSLEER. The CDR3 region has the DNA TGCGCCAGCAGCCAACCTTACGGGGAGCTGTTTTTT. It encodes CASSQPYGELFF.

The chain has TRBV2 and TRBJ1-4, with TRBD1 as a possible D gene (5 bases). The CDR3 length is 15 residues. Per germline, CDR1 SNHLY and CDR2 FYNNEI. The V gene lost 5 bases and the J gene lost 6 bases, with 16 bases spanning the gap. Here the CDR3 reads CASSTLGGFDEKLFF. As DNA, the CDR3 is TGTGCCAGCAGTACCTTGGGGGGGTTCGATGAAAAACTGTTTTTT.

CDR3 in amino acids: CASSLVSGSVSYEQYF. DNA of the CDR3: TGTGCCAGCAGTTTAGTTAGCGGGAGCGTCTCCTACGAGCAGTACTTC. The chain combines TRBV27 with TRBJ2-7; TRBD2 aligns across 9 bases. CDR3 length equals 16 residues. V trimming: 2 bases; J trimming: 0 bases; junction bases outside the gene matches: 5. Germline values: CDR1 MNHEY, CDR2 SMNVEV (reference sequence).

This chain joins TRBV20-1 and TRBJ1-1; possible D gene TRBD1, 5 bases. Germline CDR1 reads DFQATT; CDR2 reads SNEGSKA (reference sequence). The CDR3 is 11 residues long. V was trimmed by 5 bases and J by 5 bases, leaving 9 bases between them. In DNA form, the CDR3 reads TGCAGTGCTGGGCGGGGGACTGAAGCTTTCTTT. The encoded protein is CSAGRGTEAFF.

The rearrangement joins TRBV19 to TRBJ2-7; D perhaps matches TRBD2 (6 bases). The CDR3 consists of 13 residues. Germline V lookup: CDR1 LNHDA, CDR2 SQIVND (reference sequence). Trimming removed 5 bases at V and 2 bases at J, with 10 bases between. CDR3 DNA: TGTGCCAGTAGTCCGCGGGGTACCTACGAGCAGTACTTC. It is translated as CASSPRGTYEQYF. Together with reference TRBV19 and TRBJ2-7, the CDR3 gives the full variable domain: DGGITQSPKYLFRKEGQNVTLSCEQNLNHDAMYWYRQDPGQGLRLIYYSQIVNDFQKGDIAEGYSVSREKKESFPLTVTSAQKNPTAFYLCASSPRGTYEQYFGPGTRLTVT.

The chain links TRBV27 to TRBJ1-4, with unresolved D. Trimming left V 6 bases short and J 4 bases short, with 12 bases between. Germline loops: CDR1 MNHEY, CDR2 SMNVEV (reference sequence). This CDR3 contains 14 residues. The CDR3, as DNA: TGTGCCAGCAGGCGGGCAGACTATAATGAAAAACTGTTTTTT. Its translation: CASRRADYNEKLFF. The full variable domain, completed using reference TRBV27 and TRBJ1-4, is EAQVTQNPRYLITVTGKKLTVTCSQNMNHEYMSWYRQDPGLGLRQIYYSMNVEVTDKGDVPEGYKVSRKEKRNFPLILESPSPNQTSLYFCASRRADYNEKLFFGSGTQLSVL.

This chain joins TRBV2 and TRBJ1-5; D is unresolved. CDR3 length: 14 residues. Trimming stripped 3 bases from V and 0 bases from J, with 6 bases between. CDR1 SNHLY and CDR2 FYNNEI come from the germline V gene. DNA for the CDR3: TGTGCCAGCAGTGAGAGGGTTAGCAATCAGCCCCAGCATTTT. This sequence encodes CASSERVSNQPQHF.

The chain has TRBV10-3 and TRBJ2-5, with a possible D match to TRBD2 (6 bases). In germline, CDR1 is ENHRY, CDR2 SYGVKD. V was shortened by 8 bases and J by 5 bases, with 9 bases between the two germline ends. The CDR3 has 11 amino acids. The DNA for the CDR3 is TGTGCCATCGGCAGCGGGGAGACCCAGTACTTC. This sequence encodes CAIGSGETQYF.

A note on this clone: A read error may produce the germline difference seen at one junction end. This chain uses TRBV7-9 with TRBJ2-4, with a tentative D call TRBD1 (6 bases). The CDR3 covers 12 residues. Germline V gene data show CDR1 as SEHNR and CDR2 as FQNEAQ (reference sequence). For the CDR3, the DNA is TGTTCCAGCACAGGGCCCAAAAACATTCAGTACTTC. This encodes CSSTGPKNIQYF.

This clone was recorded only once. J is TRBJ2-3 and V is TRBV19; TRBD1 aligns across 8 bases. Trimming at V came to 9 bases and at J to 4 bases, leaving 9 bases not matched to a gene. Germline loops: CDR1 LNHDA, CDR2 SQIVND (reference sequence). There are 14 residues in the CDR3. Here the CDR3 DNA reads TGTGCCAGCAGGACAGGGTCAATGGCAGATACGCAGTATTTT. Translating gives CASRTGSMADTQYF.

The V call is TRBV27, the J call TRBJ2-7, with a possible D match to TRBD1 (5 bases). V lost 3 bases and J lost 5, with 11 bases in between. Germline-derived CDR1 and CDR2 are MNHEY and SMNVEV (reference sequence). The CDR3 is 13 amino acids. CDR3 sequence (DNA): TGTGCCAGCAGTTTGCCAGGGATGAACGAGCAGTACTTC. Translating gives CASSLPGMNEQYF.

The chain uses TRBV10-3 and TRBJ2-2; 8 nucleotides line up with TRBD1. J gave up 4 bases and V 2 bases, and 6 bases lay outside the gene matches. Germline CDR1 is ENHRY and CDR2 is SYGVKD. CDR3 length equals 16 residues. CDR3 in DNA: TGTGCCATCAGTGAGGGACAGGGTAGGGGCACCGGGGAGCTGTTTTTT. This sequence encodes CAISEGQGRGTGELFF.

A few counts support this clone. The chain links TRBV5-6 to TRBJ1-3, with TRBD1 identical over 9 bases. The length of the CDR3 is 16 residues. CDR1 is SGHDT and CDR2 is YYEEEE in the germline V gene. With V trimmed by 7 bases and J by 0 bases, 8 bases remained unmatched. The CDR3 reads CASELTQGASGNTIYF. CDR3 nucleotides: TGTGCCAGCGAGCTTACACAGGGGGCCTCTGGAAACACCATATATTTT.

The chain's CDR3 is CASSLVEETQYF. As DNA, the CDR3 is TGTGCCAGCAGCTTAGTGGAGGAGACCCAGTACTTC. V gene TRBV7-2 combines with J gene TRBJ2-5; D is ambiguous. Germline lookup yields CDR1 SGHTA and CDR2 FQGNSA. V was clipped by 1 base and J by 5 bases, with 5 bases between them. The CDR3 is made up of 12 amino acids.

The chain is built from TRBV29-1 and TRBJ1-2; possible D gene TRBD1, 6 bases. The CDR3 is made up of 13 amino acids. Trimming cost V 6 bases and J 8 bases, with 19 bases left between them. CDR1 and CDR2 from the germline V gene are SQVTM and ANQGSEA. This chain's CDR3 is CSVKTGRVGGYTF. The CDR3 nucleotides are TGCAGCGTAAAAACAGGGCGGGTAGGCGGCTACACCTTC.

This clone occurred a few times. The gene calls are TRBV2 and TRBJ2-2, with D maybe TRBD1 (5 bases). CDR3 length equals 14 residues. The germline V gene encodes CDR1 SNHLY and CDR2 FYNNEI. Deletions cut 4 bases from V and 1 base from J, with 7 bases between. CDR3 sequence (DNA): TGTGCCAGCAGTGGTGGACAGAACACCGGGGAGCTGTTTTTT. This encodes CASSGGQNTGELFF. Together with reference TRBV2 and TRBJ2-2, the CDR3 gives the full variable domain: EPEVTQTPSHQVTQMGQEVILRCVPISNHLYFYWYRQILGQKVEFLVSFYNNEISEKSEIFDDQFSVERPDGSNFTLKIRSTKLEDSAMYFCASSGGQNTGELFFGEGSRLTVL.

The gene calls are TRBV5-1 and TRBJ1-2; 8 bases map to TRBD1. The CDR3 length is 14 residues. CDR1 is SGHRS, CDR2 YFSETQ, per germline. V shed 0 bases and J 5 bases; nucleotides not matched to a gene: 3. This CDR3 reads CASSLDRGGYGYTF. The CDR3 coding sequence is TGCGCCAGCAGCTTGGACAGGGGGGGATATGGCTACACCTTC.

This clone was counted a few times. This chain links TRBV28 with TRBJ2-2, with 9 bases lining up with TRBD1. The V gene's germline CDR1 is MDHEN and CDR2 SYDVKM. Trimming took 6 bases from V and 8 from J; bases not matched to a gene: 7. This CDR3 has 14 residues. In DNA form, the CDR3 reads TGTGCCAGCAGCCAACAGGGGGCCGATGGGGAGCTGTTTTTT. Its translation: CASSQQGADGELFF.

Comment on this clone: The junction differs from germline at one of its ends, possibly a read error. This same CDR3 is encoded by further DNA sequences in the sample. This chain joins TRBV7-2 and TRBJ1-2; no reliable D call. The CDR3 runs to 14 residues. Germline V gives CDR1 SGHTA, CDR2 FQGNSA. CDR3 sequence: CASSLAQRVGGYTF. CDR3 bases: TGCGCCAGCAGCTTAGCGCAGCGGGTCGGTGGCTACACCTTC. The full variable domain, completed using reference TRBV7-2 and TRBJ1-2, is GAGVSQSPSNKVTEKGKDVELRCDPISGHTALYWYRQSLGQGLEFLIYFQGNSAPDKSGLPSDRFSAERTGGSVSTLTIQRTQQEDSAVYLCASSLAQRVGGYTFGSGTRLTVV.

J is TRBJ2-7 and V is TRBV6-1; 14 nucleotides match TRBD2. Germline-derived CDR1 and CDR2 are MNHNS and SASEGT. This CDR3 spans 15 amino acids. Germline trimming cut 4 bases from V and 6 bases from J; bases unmatched to any gene: 5. The CDR3 is CASSATTSGGAEQYF. CDR3 nucleotide sequence: TGTGCCAGCAGTGCGACGACTAGCGGGGGGGCCGAGCAGTACTTC.

The rearrangement links TRBV5-4 to TRBJ2-2, with D possibly matching TRBD1 (6 bases). Trimming shortened V by 1 base and J by 3 bases, and 7 bases separated the two germline ends. The CDR3 is made up of 14 amino acids. CDR1 and CDR2 from the germline V gene are SGHNT and YYREEE (reference sequence). CDR3 amino acids: CASSLRTDTGELFF. The DNA for the CDR3 is TGTGCCAGCAGCTTGCGGACAGACACCGGGGAGCTGTTTTTT.

The chain has TRBV9 and TRBJ1-4, with no clear D. V lost 4 bases and J 7 bases, leaving 17 bases between the germline ends. The CDR3 consists of 15 residues. The V gene's germline CDR1 is SGDLS and CDR2 YYNGEE. The CDR3 sequence: CASSPALGFGEKLFF. The CDR3 DNA is TGTGCCAGCAGCCCAGCGCTTGGGTTCGGTGAAAAACTGTTTTTT.

CDR3 amino acids: CASGGGSYNEQFF. The CDR3 DNA is TGTGCCTCGGGTGGCGGTTCCTACAATGAGCAGTTCTTC. The rearrangement links TRBV30 to TRBJ2-1; no definite D call. Germline V gene data show CDR1 as GTSNPN and CDR2 as SVGIG (reference sequence). V was trimmed by 7 bases and J by 1 base, leaving 11 bases between them. The CDR3 has 13 amino acids.

V is TRBV9 and J is TRBJ2-5; TRBD1 aligns across 7 bases. With 0 bases clipped from V and 5 bases from J, the junction kept 16 bases outside the gene matches. Germline loops: CDR1 SGDLS, CDR2 YYNGEE. The CDR3 runs 18 residues. DNA of the CDR3: TGTGCCAGCAGCGTAGGAGACTCAGGGGTAGGGGGCTGGGAGACCCAGTACTTC. Amino acid sequence: CASSVGDSGVGGWETQYF.

The V gene is TRBV27, the J gene TRBJ2-1; 9 bases align to TRBD2. This CDR3 has 15 residues. CDR1 and CDR2 from the germline V gene are MNHEY and SMNVEV (reference sequence). With V trimmed by 6 bases and J by 9 bases, 12 bases remained unmatched. The CDR3 region has the DNA TGTGCCAGCAGCTCTAGGAGCGGGAGGAGTAGTGAGCAGTTCTTC. This translates into CASSSRSGRSSEQFF.

This chain uses TRBV27 with TRBJ2-7; 9 bases agree with TRBD1. The CDR3 extends over 14 amino acids. From germline, CDR1 is MNHEY and CDR2 SMNVEV (reference sequence). V lost 6 bases to trimming and J lost 3 bases; unmatched junction nucleotides: 6. CDR3 bases: TGTGCCAGCAGCCTTGGGACAGGGTTCTACGAGCAGTACTTC. Translation gives CASSLGTGFYEQYF.

The CDR3: CASRQGGHTEAFF. The CDR3 DNA is TGTGCCAGCAGGCAGGGGGGACATACTGAAGCTTTCTTT. This chain links TRBV14 with TRBJ1-1, with 7 bases aligning to TRBD1. The CDR3 spans 13 residues. V dropped 6 bases and J dropped 5; count of bases not matched to a gene: 6. Germline V CDR1 and CDR2: SGHDN, FVKESK.

This rearrangement joins TRBV6-1 to TRBJ2-7; 9 positions match TRBD1. The CDR3 is 12 residues long. The germline CDR1 and CDR2 sequences are MNHNS and SASEGT. Losses at the gene ends were 6 bases for V and 6 bases for J; bases not matched to a gene: 3. In DNA form, the CDR3 reads TGTGCCAGCAGGACAGGGGGGAGCGAGCAGTACTTC. Amino acids: CASRTGGSEQYF.